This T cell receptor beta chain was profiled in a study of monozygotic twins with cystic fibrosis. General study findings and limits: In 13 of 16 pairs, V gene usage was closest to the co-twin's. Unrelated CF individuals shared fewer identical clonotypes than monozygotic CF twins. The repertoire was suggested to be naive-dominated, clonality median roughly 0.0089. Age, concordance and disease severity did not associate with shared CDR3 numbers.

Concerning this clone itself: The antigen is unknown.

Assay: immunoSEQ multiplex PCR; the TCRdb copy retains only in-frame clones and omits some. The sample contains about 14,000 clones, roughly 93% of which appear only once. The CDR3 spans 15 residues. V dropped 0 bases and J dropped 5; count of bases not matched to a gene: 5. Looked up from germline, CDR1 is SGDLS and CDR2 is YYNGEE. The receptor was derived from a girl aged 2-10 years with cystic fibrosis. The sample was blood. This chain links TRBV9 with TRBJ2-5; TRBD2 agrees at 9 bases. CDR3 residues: CASSVVASGTETQYF. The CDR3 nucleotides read TGTGCCAGCAGCGTAGTGGCTAGCGGGACCGAGACCCAGTACTTC.